This T cell receptor (beta chain) emerged from a study of regulatory T cells in long-lasting Graves disease. CDR3 regions were amplified by Arm-PCR using iRepertoire HTBI primers to build TCR beta libraries. TCRdb analysed the multiplex PCR reads with MiXCR anew, one entry per CDR3 protein. This sample has about 530,000 distinct CDR3 sequences, with roughly 15% found just once. Study conclusions and caveats: The number of shared public clonotypes was higher in persistent patients (fewer than 3,000) than new patients (966).

Germline-derived CDR1 and CDR2 are WSHSY and SAAADI. V lost 6 bases to trimming and J lost 4 bases, with 15 bases between them. The CDR3 covers 14 residues. Sample time point: newly diagnosed GD, antithyroid drugs for less than 3 months. From PBMCs, RNA was extracted and then used to make the TCR library. The patients included were those that came from an endocrinology department in Xi'an, China. At least ten counts were recorded for this clonotype. Its specificity is not known. The same sample was also studied in work on T cells in Graves' hyperthyroidism and ophthalmopathy. That source notes: Patients counted as stable if ophthalmopathy did not develop within 18 months. In the blood, most expanded thyroid clonotypes above 0.001 appeared as well.

The sequencing here drew on peripheral blood mononuclear cells (PBMCs), taken at new diagnosis, from a patient treated with antithyroid drugs. The chain couples TRBV10-2 to TRBJ1-1; D might be TRBD1 (5 bases). This receptor was obtained from a woman aged 40-65 years with Graves disease. The CDR3 nucleotides are TGCGCCAGCAGCCAAAACGGGGGAGGCACTGAAGCTTTCTTT. Amino acids: CASSQNGGGTEAFF.